These 28 T cell receptor beta chains were sequenced from one sample in a study of Ad26.COV2.S vaccination and SARS-CoV-2 variants. Method: immunoSEQ multiplex PCR; TCRdb's copy keeps in-frame clones and lacks some. Here the sample spans 200,000 to 250,000 clones, over 75% being singletons. Regarding treatment: roughly 19 received Ad26.COV2.S at low or high dose, single or two shots; 5 received placebo; per-sample allocation not given. Specimen acquisition occurred on day 63 following the initial vaccine or placebo injection. The specimen comprised peripheral blood, sampled in a trial of Ad26.COV2.S vaccine versus placebo. These receptors originate from a person between 18 and 65 years old who received the Ad26.COV2.S COVID-19 vaccine or a placebo.

The rearrangement joins TRBV28 to TRBJ1-3; TRBD1 is a possible D gene (6 bases). V shed 8 bases and J shed 1 base, with 15 bases lying between them. The CDR3 length is 15 residues. The germline gives CDR1 MDHEN, CDR2 SYDVKM. The DNA of the CDR3 is TGTGCCAGCGGGAGGGGGAGCAATTCTGGAAACACCATATATTTT. Its protein is CASGRGSNSGNTIYF.

This rearrangement joins TRBV30 to TRBJ1-1; 7 bases fit TRBD1. V trimming: 5 bases; J trimming: 0 bases; junction bases outside the gene matches: 6. This CDR3 spans 14 amino acids. Germline V CDR1 and CDR2: GTSNPN, SVGIG (reference sequence). This CDR3 reads CAWVNRGMNTEAFF. For the CDR3, the DNA is TGTGCCTGGGTGAACAGGGGAATGAACACTGAAGCTTTCTTT. Using reference TRBV30 and TRBJ1-1 for the parts outside the CDR3, the full variable domain is SQTIHQWPATLVQPVGSPLSLECTVEGTSNPNLYWYRQAAGRGLQLLFYSVGIGQISSEVPQNLSASRPQDRQFILSSKKLLLSDSGFYLCAWVNRGMNTEAFFGQGTRLTVV.

This chain uses TRBV18 with TRBJ1-1, with TRBD1 as a possible D gene (6 bases). Trimming cost V 3 bases and J 4 bases, with 12 bases left between them. Germline CDR1 KGHSH, CDR2 LQKENI. The CDR3 spans 14 residues. The CDR3 bases are TGTGCCAGCTCACCGGGGGGGGGCGGCACTGAAGCTTTCTTT. Its protein product is CASSPGGGGTEAFF.

This chain uses TRBV3-1 (or the pseudogene TRBV3-2) with TRBJ1-3; 8 nucleotides align to TRBD1. The J segment lost 0 bases and the V segment lost 6 bases, leaving 4 bases of the junction unmatched. The CDR3 consists of 15 residues. CDR1 and CDR2 from the germline V gene are LGHDT and YNNKEL (reference sequence). The DNA of the CDR3 is TGTGCCAGCAGTCCTACAGGGGGCTCTGGAAACACCATATATTTT. Protein product: CASSPTGGSGNTIYF.

This chain connects TRBV24-1 to TRBJ2-7; D possibly matches TRBD1 or TRBD2 (5 bases each). V lost 3 bases and J 6 bases, leaving 8 bases between the germline ends. Germline V CDR1 and CDR2: KGHDR, SFDVKD. This CDR3 has 12 residues. Here the CDR3 DNA reads TGTGCCACCAGTGATGGGGGATCCGAGCAGTACTTC. This sequence encodes CATSDGGSEQYF.

This clone was seen a single time. The genes are TRBV27 and TRBJ1-6; D gene uncertain. CDR1 is MNHEY and CDR2 is SMNVEV in the germline V gene (reference sequence). The CDR3 consists of 17 residues. V lost 5 bases to trimming and J lost 0 bases, with 14 bases between them. DNA of the CDR3: TGTGCCAGCAGTCCCCGTAGCGGAGGCTCCTATAATTCACCCCTCCACTTT. The encoded protein is CASSPRSGGSYNSPLHF.

V usage is TRBV28 and J usage is TRBJ1-5, with a possible D match to TRBD1 (5 bases). V was clipped by 5 bases and J by 4 bases, with 12 bases between them. CDR1 MDHEN and CDR2 SYDVKM come from the germline V gene. This CDR3 has 14 amino acids. Here the CDR3 reads CASSLGQANQPQHF. For the CDR3, the DNA is TGTGCCAGCAGTCTCGGACAAGCAAATCAGCCCCAGCATTTT. Full variable domain (rest looked up from reference TRBV28 and TRBJ1-5): DVKVTQSSRYLVKRTGEKVFLECVQDMDHENMFWYRQDPGLGLRLIYFSYDVKMKEKGDIPEGYSVSREKKERFSLILESASTNQTSMYLCASSLGQANQPQHFGDGTRLSIL.

The chain uses TRBV19 and TRBJ2-2, with D tentatively TRBD2 (6 bases). Germline V lookup: CDR1 LNHDA, CDR2 SQIVND (reference sequence). V lost 1 base to trimming and J lost 4 bases, with 10 bases between them. This CDR3 spans 15 amino acids. The chain's CDR3 is CASSIVGTPTGELFF. The CDR3 DNA reads as TGTGCCAGTAGTATAGTAGGGACTCCCACCGGGGAGCTGTTTTTT.

This clone was recorded once. This chain connects TRBV5-8 to TRBJ2-5; TRBD1 matches 8 bases. CDR3 length equals 16 residues. The trim removed 4 bases at V and 5 bases at J, leaving 13 bases unmatched. Germline V gene data show CDR1 as SGHTS and CDR2 as YDEGEE. CDR3 residues: CASSPVGAGGRETQYF. DNA for the CDR3: TGTGCCAGCAGCCCCGTCGGGGCAGGGGGCCGGGAGACCCAGTACTTC.

The chain couples TRBV5-1 to TRBJ1-4; D is uncertain. Trimming stripped 3 bases from V and 5 bases from J, with 17 bases between. Germline V gene data show CDR1 as SGHRS and CDR2 as YFSETQ. The CDR3 spans 16 residues. CDR3 in amino acids: CASSSSTRPLNEKLFF. In DNA form, the CDR3 reads TGCGCCAGCAGCTCGTCAACACGGCCCCTGAATGAAAAACTGTTTTTT.

The chain carries TRBV27 and TRBJ2-7; 12 bases match TRBD1. CDR3 size: 16 residues. Per germline, CDR1 MNHEY and CDR2 SMNVEV (reference sequence). Losses at the gene ends were 5 bases for V and 4 bases for J; bases not matched to a gene: 9. CDR3 residues: CASSPGTGGGRYEQYF. The CDR3 bases are TGTGCCAGCAGTCCCGGGACAGGGGGCGGAAGGTACGAGCAGTACTTC.

The chain employs TRBV6-8 and TRBJ2-7; D is unclear. In germline, CDR1 is MNHGY, CDR2 SAAAGT. The V gene lost 8 bases and the J gene lost 5 bases, with 10 bases spanning the gap. There are 11 residues in the CDR3. CDR3 in amino acids: CASPFSHEQYF. The CDR3 DNA is TGTGCCAGCCCCTTCTCTCACGAGCAGTACTTC.

The V and J genes are TRBV11-2 and TRBJ2-2, with unresolved D. The germline V and J ends were trimmed by 6 bases and 4 bases, with 6 bases remaining between them. Germline V lookup: CDR1 SGHAT, CDR2 FQNNGV. The CDR3 consists of 12 residues. This chain's CDR3 is CASRVVTGELFF. For the CDR3, the DNA is TGTGCCAGCAGAGTGGTCACCGGGGAGCTGTTTTTT.

As DNA, the CDR3 is TGTGCCTGGAGCCCTATGGGGGAGACCCAGTACTTC. Translation gives CAWSPMGETQYF. V and J are TRBV30 and TRBJ2-5, with D unresolved. Trimming took off 3 bases at V and 5 bases at J, with 10 bases between the two ends. This CDR3 has 12 residues. Germline assignment: CDR1 GTSNPN and CDR2 SVGIG (reference sequence).

The chain joins TRBV9 to TRBJ1-1; D might be TRBD1 (6 bases). The CDR3 consists of 15 residues. Germline V gene sequence: CDR1 SGDLS, CDR2 YYNGEE. V shed 0 bases and J shed 4 bases, with 13 bases lying between them. DNA of the CDR3: TGTGCCAGCAGCGTAGTGGCGGGGGCGCCCACTGAAGCTTTCTTT. Translation gives CASSVVAGAPTEAFF.

V gene TRBV5-4 combines with J gene TRBJ2-7, with 9 bases fitting TRBD1. This CDR3 has 14 amino acids. CDR1 and CDR2 from the germline V gene are SGHNT and YYREEE (reference sequence). With V trimmed by 5 bases and J by 0 bases, 3 bases remained unmatched. The CDR3 protein is CASRRQGDSYEQYF. For the CDR3, the DNA is TGTGCCAGCAGACGACAGGGGGACTCCTACGAGCAGTACTTC.

J is TRBJ2-3 and V is TRBV28, with 10 bases fitting TRBD2. The CDR3 is made up of 15 amino acids. V dropped 8 bases and J dropped 2; count of bases not matched to a gene: 7. Germline lookup yields CDR1 MDHEN and CDR2 SYDVKM. CDR3 loop: CASGLAGALTDTQYF. Written as DNA, the CDR3 is TGTGCCAGCGGTCTAGCGGGGGCCCTCACAGATACGCAGTATTTT.

The chain employs TRBV4-2 and TRBJ2-2; 7 nucleotides line up with TRBD1. The CDR3 runs 16 residues. V lost 4 bases, J lost 0 bases, and 5 bases stayed unmatched. From germline, CDR1 is LGHNA and CDR2 YNFKEQ. The CDR3, as DNA: TGTGCCAGCAGCCCCAACAGGGGTGCGAACACCGGGGAGCTGTTTTTT. It translates to CASSPNRGANTGELFF.

V is TRBV7-9 and J is TRBJ1-1; 7 nucleotides align to TRBD1. Germline lookup yields CDR1 SEHNR and CDR2 FQNEAQ (reference sequence). The CDR3 length is 15 residues. The J segment lost 2 bases and the V segment lost 5 bases, leaving 8 bases of the junction unmatched. The CDR3 loop is CASSARGQTNTEAFF. The DNA for the CDR3 is TGTGCCAGCAGCGCCCGGGGACAGACAAACACTGAAGCTTTCTTT.

This sequence joins TRBV6-5 and TRBJ2-3, with TRBD2 matching over 7 bases. Germline V lookup: CDR1 MNHEY, CDR2 SVGAGI. The CDR3 runs to 15 residues. V lost 7 bases and J lost 3; bases outside the gene matches: 10. CDR3 sequence reads: CASTPVGGTTDTQYF. CDR3 sequence (DNA): TGTGCCAGCACCCCCGTGGGGGGGACGACAGATACGCAGTATTTT.

In DNA form, the CDR3 reads TGTGCCAGCAACCCTCCCGGGACAGGTGTGAACGAGCAGTACTTC. Translation gives CASNPPGTGVNEQYF. This chain connects TRBV2 to TRBJ2-7; 8 nucleotides match TRBD1. The V gene end was trimmed by 7 bases and the J gene end by 5 bases; junction bases not matched to a gene: 13. This CDR3 spans 15 amino acids. CDR1 is SNHLY, CDR2 FYNNEI, per germline.

In its sample, this clone is medium-sized. The chain joins TRBV10-3 to TRBJ1-5; 8 bases match TRBD1. This CDR3 has 14 amino acids. After removal of 11 bases from V and 6 bases from J, the junction contained 12 bases not matched to a gene. CDR1 is ENHRY, CDR2 SYGVKD, per germline. As DNA, the CDR3 is TGTGCCGCAGGAGACAGGGGAAGGGCTCAGCCCCAGCATTTT. This codes for CAAGDRGRAQPQHF.

The chain has TRBV15 and TRBJ1-6; maybe TRBD1 (6 bases). CDR3 length equals 15 residues. Trimming stripped 1 base from V and 7 bases from J, with 11 bases between. Germline V gene sequence: CDR1 LNHNV, CDR2 YYDKDF (reference sequence). CDR3 in DNA: TGTGCCACCAGCAGAGTTCTCCAGGGGAATTCACCCCTCCACTTT. Encoded protein: CATSRVLQGNSPLHF.

This chain joins TRBV11-2 and TRBJ2-7; D may be TRBD1 (6 bases). CDR3 length: 14 amino acids. The V gene's germline CDR1 is SGHAT and CDR2 FQNNGV. V lost 4 bases and J lost 1, with 11 bases in between. The CDR3 DNA reads TGTGCCAGCAGCTGGGACATGGGGTCCTACGAGCAGTACTTC. Translation gives CASSWDMGSYEQYF.

The chain joins TRBV5-1 to TRBJ2-5; TRBD2 aligns across 7 bases. V trimming: 4 bases; J trimming: 0 bases; junction bases outside the gene matches: 6. CDR3 length equals 15 residues. From germline, CDR1 is SGHRS and CDR2 YFSETQ. The CDR3 DNA reads as TGCGCCAGCAGCCGAAGTAGCGGGTACCAAGAGACCCAGTACTTC. Its translation: CASSRSSGYQETQYF. Using reference TRBV5-1 and TRBJ2-5 for the parts outside the CDR3, the full variable domain is KAGVTQTPRYLIKTRGQQVTLSCSPISGHRSVSWYQQTPGQGLQFLFEYFSETQRNKGNFPGRFSGRQFSNSRSEMNVSTLELGDSALYLCASSRSSGYQETQYFGPGTRLLVL.

This chain connects TRBV25-1 to TRBJ1-4; the D gene is possibly TRBD1 (5 bases). The CDR3 has 11 residues. Germline V gene data show CDR1 as MGHDK and CDR2 as SYGVNS. Trimming removed 8 bases at V and 8 bases at J, with 9 bases between. The CDR3 DNA reads TGTGCCAGCTCGTGGGGGGAAAAACTGTTTTTT. Translation gives CASSWGEKLFF.

The chain is built from TRBV7-2 and TRBJ2-7; D remains unclear. V dropped 2 bases and J dropped 3 bases, with 11 bases sitting between them. Germline CDR1 reads SGHTA; CDR2 reads FQGNSA. This CDR3 has 14 residues. This CDR3 is CASSLRLDGYEQYF. The DNA of the CDR3 is TGTGCCAGCAGCTTAAGGTTGGACGGCTACGAGCAGTACTTC.

This clone was found once. The V gene is TRBV18, the J gene TRBJ1-3; possibly TRBD1 for D (5 bases). V was shortened by 5 bases and J by 0 bases, with 14 bases between the two germline ends. This CDR3 has 16 amino acids. Germline lookup yields CDR1 KGHSH and CDR2 LQKENI. The CDR3 nucleotides are TGTGCCAGCTCAGTCGGTCGGGGCCCCTCTGGAAACACCATATATTTT. Translating it yields CASSVGRGPSGNTIYF.